These 27 T cell receptor beta chains originate from one sample sequenced in a study of early T cells in non-severe SARS-CoV-2 infection. TCRdb ran MiXCR on the 5' RACE reads and lists one entry per CDR3 protein. The sample consists of roughly 30,000 distinct CDR3 sequences, around 4.4% of them appearing once. The sample consisted of whole blood. These receptors came from an adult who was a healthcare worker with PCR-confirmed SARS-CoV-2 infection or an uninfected control (not recorded which).

Turning to this clonotype: The junction departs from germline at one end; a sequencing error may be responsible. The rearrangement links TRBV18 to TRBJ2-5, with D hard to call. This CDR3 contains 12 residues. Germline V gene data show CDR1 as KGHSH and CDR2 as LQKENI. For the CDR3, the DNA is TGTGTCAGCTCACCCTACCAAGAGACCCAGTACTTC. Protein: CVSSPYQETQYF.

This clonotype occurred many times. This rearrangement joins TRBV28 to TRBJ2-4, with 10 bases matching TRBD2. The CDR3 has 18 residues. The germline V gene encodes CDR1 MDHEN and CDR2 SYDVKM. Trimming took 6 bases from V and 0 from J; bases not matched to a gene: 11. CDR3 amino acids: CASRERLAGVRAKNIQYF. For the CDR3, the DNA is TGTGCCAGCAGAGAACGGCTAGCGGGAGTTCGAGCCAAAAACATTCAGTACTTC.

The sample holds a few counts of this clonotype. The rearrangement links TRBV6-1 to TRBJ2-3, with D unclear. The germline V gene has CDR1 MNHNS and CDR2 SASEGT. Trimming removed 8 bases from V and 7 bases from J, with 13 bases in between. CDR3 length: 12 residues. The CDR3 sequence is CASLIREYTQYF. CDR3 coding DNA: TGTGCCAGCTTAATAAGGGAATATACGCAGTATTTT.

The table lists this clonotype with a few counts. The chain is built from TRBV20-1 and TRBJ2-6; D remains unclear. Germline V lookup: CDR1 DFQATT, CDR2 SNEGSKA (reference sequence). V was clipped by 3 bases and J by 0 bases, with 6 bases between them. The CDR3 sequence is 14 residues long. The CDR3 bases are TGCAGTGCTAGCCCTTACTCTGGGGCCAACGTCCTGACTTTC. Its protein product is CSASPYSGANVLTF.

This clonotype was recorded at least ten times. This rearrangement joins TRBV11-2 to TRBJ2-2, with TRBD2 identical over 11 bases. V lost 3 bases and J lost 6; bases outside the gene matches: 3. The CDR3 consists of 15 residues. Germline CDR1 reads SGHAT; CDR2 reads FQNNGV. CDR3 residues: CASSFSGGAAGELFF. CDR3 nucleotides: TGTGCCAGCAGCTTTAGCGGGGGGGCCGCCGGGGAGCTGTTTTTT.

Points on this clonotype: One end of the junction is discordant with germline, which a read error may explain. This rearrangement joins TRBV2 to TRBJ2-3; D not certain. The germline gives CDR1 SNHLY, CDR2 FYNNEI. The CDR3 extends over 14 amino acids. The CDR3 sequence: CVSRPTVSTDTQYF. The CDR3 bases are TGTGTCAGCAGGCCCACAGTTAGCACAGATACGCAGTATTTT. The full variable domain, with the rest looked up from reference TRBV2 and TRBJ2-3, is EPEVTQTPSHQVTQMGQEVILRCVPISNHLYFYWYRQILGQKVEFLVSFYNNEISEKSEIFDDQFSVERPDGSNFTLKIRSTKLEDSAMYFCVSRPTVSTDTQYFGPGTRLTVL.

This clonotype was detected many times. The CDR3 reads CASSLDSYNSPLHF. The CDR3 DNA follows: TGTGCCAGCAGCTTAGACAGCTATAATTCACCCCTCCACTTT. This chain connects TRBV7-9 to TRBJ1-6, with D hard to call. CDR3 length: 14 residues. Deletions cut 1 base from V and 3 bases from J, with 4 bases between. Germline V lookup: CDR1 SEHNR, CDR2 FQNEAQ (reference sequence).

This clonotype was recorded many times. This chain links TRBV12-3 or TRBV12-4 with TRBJ1-1; D uncertain. The V end was cut by 3 bases, the J end by 0 bases, with 11 bases between. The length of the CDR3 is 15 residues. In DNA, the CDR3 is TGTGCCAGCAGTTTCGGGCAGCGTTTGAACACTGAAGCTTTCTTT. This gives the protein CASSFGQRLNTEAFF.

This clonotype was observed many times. This chain links TRBV7-9 with TRBJ2-5, with 7 bases fitting TRBD1. The CDR3 length is 12 residues. V dropped 8 bases and J dropped 5; count of bases not matched to a gene: 5. In germline, CDR1 is SEHNR, CDR2 FQNEAQ (reference sequence). The CDR3 region has the DNA TGTGCCAGCGAGGGGGCCGAGGAGACCCAGTACTTC. Its protein product is CASEGAEETQYF.

A few counts support this clonotype. This chain joins TRBV5-1 and TRBJ1-6; TRBD1 agrees at 8 bases. The CDR3 contains 17 residues. From germline, CDR1 is SGHRS and CDR2 YFSETQ. Trimming removed 3 bases from V and 6 bases from J; junction bases left unmatched: 11. CDR3 nucleotide sequence: TGCGCCAGCAGCTCCGAGGGGGACAGGACTACTAATTCACCCCTCCACTTT. Amino acid sequence: CASSSEGDRTTNSPLHF.

This sequence joins TRBV3-1 and TRBJ2-7, with TRBD2 as a possible D gene (5 bases). V lost 4 bases and J lost 7, with 14 bases in between. The CDR3 consists of 13 residues. The V gene's germline CDR1 is LGHDT and CDR2 YNNKEL (reference sequence). The CDR3 DNA reads TGTGCCAGCAGCCCCTCGGACTCTTTTGAGCAGTACTTC. Amino acid sequence: CASSPSDSFEQYF.

The rearrangement joins TRBV6-1 to TRBJ1-1, with 9 bases identical to TRBD1. The length of the CDR3 is 14 residues. Germline assignment: CDR1 MNHNS and CDR2 SASEGT. The V segment lost 3 bases and the J segment 3 bases; nucleotides outside the gene matches: 2. The CDR3 protein is CASSETGGDTEAFF. CDR3 coding DNA: TGTGCCAGCAGTGAGACAGGGGGTGACACTGAAGCTTTCTTT.

This clonotype occurred many times. Sequence at one end of the junction differs from germline and may be a read error. The rearrangement uses TRBV7-7 and TRBJ2-2, with unresolved D. CDR1 and CDR2 (germline): SSHAT, FNYEAQ (reference sequence). This CDR3 is 13 amino acids long. CDR3 sequence reads: CASSLMEAGELFF. Written as DNA, the CDR3 is TGTGCTAGCAGCTTAATGGAAGCCGGGGAGCTGTTTTTT.

The table lists this clonotype with many counts. The rearrangement joins TRBV28 to TRBJ1-4, with D maybe TRBD1 (5 bases). The CDR3 contains 13 residues. V gave up 4 bases and J gave up 9 bases, with 12 bases separating them. Germline CDR1 is MDHEN and CDR2 is SYDVKM. In DNA, the CDR3 is TGTGCCAGCAGTTCAACAGGCGCGCAAAAACTGTTTTTT. As protein: CASSSTGAQKLFF.

At least ten counts were recorded for this clonotype. The chain combines TRBV2 with TRBJ2-1; 13 bases map to TRBD2. V lost 6 bases to trimming and J lost 5 bases; unmatched junction nucleotides: 7. Germline lookup yields CDR1 SNHLY and CDR2 FYNNEI. The CDR3 has 16 residues. CDR3: CASRWTSGGHNNEQFF. CDR3 coding DNA: TGTGCCAGCAGGTGGACTAGCGGGGGACATAACAATGAGCAGTTCTTC.

This clonotype came up many times. The chain employs TRBV14 and TRBJ2-3; D is ambiguous. Germline loops: CDR1 SGHDN, CDR2 FVKESK. The CDR3 is made up of 14 amino acids. V was clipped by 0 bases and J by 3 bases, with 7 bases between them. The CDR3 DNA follows: TGTGCCAGCAGCCAAGATCGCCAAACAGATACGCAGTATTTT. Encoded protein: CASSQDRQTDTQYF. Supplemented by reference TRBV14 and TRBJ2-3, the full variable domain reads EAGVTQFPSHSVIEKGQTVTLRCDPISGHDNLYWYRRVMGKEIKFLLHFVKESKQDESGMPNNRFLAERTGGTYSTLKVQPAELEDSGVYFCASSQDRQTDTQYFGPGTRLTVL.

This clonotype turned up a few times. The chain links TRBV11-3 to TRBJ2-2; no clear D gene. V gave up 0 bases and J gave up 6 bases, with 14 bases separating them. Germline lookup yields CDR1 SGHNT and CDR2 YENEEA. The CDR3 runs to 16 residues. Written as DNA, the CDR3 is TGTGCCAGCAGCTTAGATTCGGGTAGTTCCGCCGGGGAGCTGTTTTTT. The encoded protein is CASSLDSGSSAGELFF.

This clonotype was detected many times. V and J are TRBV18 and TRBJ2-7; no reliable D call. Germline assignment: CDR1 KGHSH and CDR2 LQKENI. The CDR3 is made up of 18 amino acids. V dropped 0 bases and J dropped 2 bases, with 20 bases sitting between them. The CDR3 nucleotides read TGTGCCAGCTCACCACCGGTCGTAAGTCGGAGCGCGCCCTACGAGCAGTACTTC. As protein: CASSPPVVSRSAPYEQYF.

The chain uses TRBV12-3 or TRBV12-4 and TRBJ2-1; D ambiguous. The V end was cut by 7 bases, the J end by 9 bases, with 13 bases between. The CDR3 sequence is 12 residues long. In DNA, the CDR3 is TGTGCCAGCACCCTCGTCCCGGGTGAGCAGTTCTTC. Translating it yields CASTLVPGEQFF.

This clonotype has more than one count but fewer than ten. The rearrangement joins TRBV29-1 to TRBJ1-1, with D hard to call. The ends were cut back, 6 bases at V and 1 base at J, with 12 bases in the middle. The CDR3 extends over 13 amino acids. Germline V CDR1 and CDR2: SQVTM, ANQGSEA. The CDR3 loop reads CSVDKGRNTEAFF. CDR3 sequence (DNA): TGCAGCGTCGACAAGGGTAGGAACACTGAAGCTTTCTTT.

The table lists this clonotype with a few counts. The chain is built from TRBV6-4 and TRBJ2-3; 9 bases align to TRBD1. The trim removed 6 bases at V and 2 bases at J, leaving 6 bases unmatched. CDR1 MRHNA and CDR2 SNTAGT come from the germline V gene. The length of the CDR3 is 15 residues. CDR3 DNA: TGTGCCAGCAGGACGGGGACAGGGCCCACAGATACGCAGTATTTT. It is translated as CASRTGTGPTDTQYF.

Only one count was recorded for this clonotype. The CDR3 here is CASSEWENTEAFF. For the CDR3, the DNA is TGTGCCAGCAGTGAATGGGAGAACACTGAAGCTTTCTTT. This chain links TRBV6-1 with TRBJ1-1; D remains ambiguous. The CDR3 has 13 amino acids. V was trimmed by 2 bases and J by 1 base, leaving 5 bases between them. CDR1 is MNHNS and CDR2 is SASEGT in the germline V gene.

This clonotype appeared many times. The chain has TRBV27 and TRBJ2-7; TRBD1 agrees at 7 bases. Trimming at V came to 5 bases and at J to 1 base, leaving 8 bases not matched to a gene. Germline CDR1 and CDR2: MNHEY and SMNVEV (reference sequence). There are 15 residues in the CDR3. The CDR3 bases are TGTGCCAGCAGTCCCCGGACAGGATCTTCCTACGAGCAGTACTTC. Translation: CASSPRTGSSYEQYF.

This clonotype appeared many times. The chain combines TRBV6-6 with TRBJ1-6; D is unresolved. Germline values: CDR1 MNHNY, CDR2 SVGAGI (reference sequence). This CDR3 comprises 19 residues. Trimming removed 0 bases at V and 0 bases at J, with 15 bases between. Here the CDR3 reads CASSYSKVDSSSYNSPLHF. The DNA for the CDR3 is TGTGCCAGCAGTTACTCGAAGGTTGACTCGAGCTCCTATAATTCACCCCTCCACTTT.

This clonotype was seen repeatedly, ten times or more. This chain connects TRBV5-1 to TRBJ2-3; D is perhaps TRBD1 or TRBD2 (5 bases each). Germline assignment: CDR1 SGHRS and CDR2 YFSETQ. This CDR3 region has 15 residues. The V end lost 0 bases, the J end lost 2 bases, and 10 bases lay between the germline ends. This chain's CDR3 is CASSLVGTYTDTQYF. The CDR3 DNA sequence: TGCGCCAGCAGCTTGGTAGGGACCTACACAGATACGCAGTATTTT.

This clonotype was counted ten times or more. The chain carries TRBV5-1 and TRBJ2-1, with D possibly being TRBD2 (6 bases). The V and J ends lost 4 bases and 5 bases respectively, with 16 bases between them. The CDR3 runs to 15 residues. Germline-derived CDR1 and CDR2 are SGHRS and YFSETQ. The CDR3 protein is CASSRDGTLDNEQFF. CDR3 DNA sequence: TGCGCCAGCAGCCGAGACGGGACTCTGGACAATGAGCAGTTCTTC.

This clonotype was seen repeatedly, ten times or more. A junction end diverges from the germline sequence, so it may reflect a read error. The chain carries TRBV2 and TRBJ2-1; TRBD2 matches at 7 bases. This CDR3 contains 13 residues. CDR1 and CDR2 (germline): SNHLY, FYNNEI. The CDR3 reads CASSEWSGLLIPF. CDR3 in DNA: TGTGCCAGCAGTGAATGGTCGGGACTACTAATCCCCTTC.